This entry lists 8 T cell receptor beta chains sequenced from one sample in a study of T cell responses to AZD1222 COVID-19 vaccine. Clones were sequenced by immunoSEQ multiplex PCR, and TCRdb holds only the in-frame ones, with some missing. The sample contains about 83,000 clones, 70% to 90% of which appear only once. Sequences were derived from peripheral blood, sampled on day 0 of MenACWY control vaccination. These receptors were taken from an adult in good health.

This chain joins TRBV7-9 and TRBJ2-5, with TRBD1 as a possible D gene (6 bases). Germline loops: CDR1 SEHNR, CDR2 FQNEAQ (reference sequence). Deletions cut 0 bases from V and 1 base from J, with 9 bases between. The CDR3 is 15 residues long. CDR3 DNA sequence: TGTGCCAGCAGCTTAGCCCGGGACACCCAAGAGACCCAGTACTTC. Translating gives CASSLARDTQETQYF.

This chain joins TRBV7-9 and TRBJ1-4; D call uncertain. CDR3 length: 15 residues. Germline-derived CDR1 and CDR2 are SEHNR and FQNEAQ (reference sequence). The V end was cut by 3 bases, the J end by 0 bases, with 8 bases between. In DNA, the CDR3 is TGTGCCAGCAGCTTCCGGACGACAACTAATGAAAAACTGTTTTTT. Translated: CASSFRTTTNEKLFF.

The J gene is TRBJ2-2, the V gene TRBV9; maybe TRBD1 (5 bases). The CDR3 extends over 14 amino acids. V was trimmed by 2 bases and J by 5 bases, leaving 10 bases between them. The germline CDR1 and CDR2 sequences are SGDLS and YYNGEE. The CDR3: CASSVRQQTGELFF. For the CDR3, the DNA is TGTGCCAGCAGCGTCCGACAGCAAACCGGGGAGCTGTTTTTT.

The chain couples TRBV19 to TRBJ1-5, with 8 bases identical to TRBD1. The CDR3 sequence is 17 residues long. Germline CDR1 is LNHDA and CDR2 is SQIVND (reference sequence). V gave up 5 bases and J gave up 6 bases; unmatched junction bases: 15. CDR3 coding DNA: TGTGCCAGTAGTCCTGGGACAGGCGACCCTCTCTTTCAGCCCCAGCATTTT. This sequence encodes CASSPGTGDPLFQPQHF.

This clone was seen only once. The chain carries TRBV6-5 and TRBJ1-3; TRBD1 is a possible D gene (6 bases). The ends were cut back, 6 bases at V and 7 bases at J, with 10 bases in the middle. The CDR3 totals 12 residues. Germline values: CDR1 MNHEY, CDR2 SVGAGI. The CDR3, as DNA: TGTGCCAGCAGGCCTCAGGGGAACACCATATATTTT. It translates to CASRPQGNTIYF.

This chain uses TRBV3-1 (or the pseudogene TRBV3-2) with TRBJ2-5; 13 bases agree with TRBD2. The CDR3 consists of 16 residues. Per germline, CDR1 LGHDT and CDR2 YNNKEL (reference sequence). V shed 3 bases, J shed 2 bases, and the junction held 3 bases outside the gene matches. The CDR3 DNA is TGTGCCAGCAGCCACGGACTAGCGGGAGCTCAAGAGACCCAGTACTTC. Its protein product is CASSHGLAGAQETQYF.

This clone was recorded once. The rearrangement uses TRBV7-9 and TRBJ2-7; TRBD1 matches 9 bases. The CDR3 extends over 14 amino acids. V shed 5 bases, J shed 5 bases, and the junction held 7 bases outside the gene matches. The V gene's germline CDR1 is SEHNR and CDR2 FQNEAQ (reference sequence). Here the CDR3 DNA reads TGTGCCAGCAGCCTAGGGACAGGGATAAACGAGCAGTACTTC. Encoded protein: CASSLGTGINEQYF. Based on the CDR3 plus reference TRBV7-9 and TRBJ2-7, the full variable domain is DTGVSQNPRHKITKRGQNVTFRCDPISEHNRLYWYRQTLGQGPEFLTYFQNEAQLEKSRLLSDRFSAERPKGSFSTLEIQRTEQGDSAMYLCASSLGTGINEQYFGPGTRLTVT.

The CDR3 nucleotides read TGTGCCAGCAGTTTATTCCTTGGGGAGAGCAATCAGCCCCAGCATTTT. Its protein is CASSLFLGESNQPQHF. This sequence joins TRBV28 and TRBJ1-5; D is unclear. Trimming shortened V by 1 base and J by 1 base, and 11 bases separated the two germline ends. The CDR3 is 16 amino acids. Germline assignment: CDR1 MDHEN and CDR2 SYDVKM.